The 9 T cell receptor beta chains reported below all come from one sample, sequenced in a study of cytomegalovirus exposure and HLA in healthy donors. The PCR was carried out with 60 Vbeta primers and 13 Jbeta primers. The protocol was immunoSEQ multiplex PCR, while the TCRdb copy is restricted to in-frame clones and leaves out a portion. The top ten hold roughly 1.3% of the sample, which has about 200,000 clones, 65% to 90% seen once. Sequences were obtained from PBMCs. The receptor source for this set is a girl aged 10 to 17 in good health and CMV-seronegative.

In its sample, this clone was seen once. The chain combines TRBV30 with TRBJ1-5; D is ambiguous. From germline, CDR1 is GTSNPN and CDR2 SVGIG (reference sequence). This CDR3 is 16 amino acids long. Between the trimmed V and J ends, which lost 3 bases and 0 bases, there was a span of 15 bases. The CDR3 loop reads CAWSDTGSFSNQPQHF. CDR3 nucleotides: TGTGCCTGGAGCGATACGGGATCCTTTAGCAATCAGCCCCAGCATTTT.

This chain uses TRBV5-8 with TRBJ2-3, with D perhaps TRBD2 (5 bases). Germline CDR1 reads SGHTS; CDR2 reads YDEGEE. The CDR3 extends over 13 amino acids. V shed 4 bases and J shed 5 bases, with 11 bases lying between them. This chain's CDR3 is CASSRRGRDTQYF. In DNA form, the CDR3 reads TGTGCCAGCAGCCGGCGCGGGCGAGATACGCAGTATTTT.

The chain employs TRBV30 and TRBJ1-3, with TRBD1 identical over 8 bases. The length of the CDR3 is 15 residues. Germline values: CDR1 GTSNPN, CDR2 SVGIG (reference sequence). J gave up 2 bases and V 3 bases, and 6 bases lay outside the gene matches. The CDR3 DNA reads TGTGCCTGGAGGGACAGGGCGAAAGCTGGAAACACCATATATTTT. Translating it yields CAWRDRAKAGNTIYF.

In DNA form, the CDR3 reads TGTGCCAGCAGCTTAACGGGGGGGATCGGAAACTATGGCTACACCTTC. Its protein product is CASSLTGGIGNYGYTF. The chain joins TRBV7-2 to TRBJ1-2, with D possibly matching TRBD1 (5 bases). V was pared by 2 bases and J by 2 bases, with 15 bases between. This CDR3 has 16 residues. The germline V gene has CDR1 SGHTA and CDR2 FQGNSA.

This clone was seen a few times. This chain links TRBV28 with TRBJ1-2; D may be TRBD1 (6 bases). CDR1 and CDR2 from the germline V gene are MDHEN and SYDVKM. V was cut by 5 bases and J by 8 bases, with 12 bases left in between. The length of the CDR3 is 12 residues. Here the CDR3 reads CASSTGLAGYTF. Here the CDR3 DNA reads TGTGCCAGCAGTACAGGGTTGGCGGGCTACACCTTC.

The rearrangement uses TRBV10-1 and TRBJ2-5, with D perhaps matching TRBD2 (6 bases). The DNA end favors TRBJ2-7, so the J call may be wrong. CDR3 length equals 15 residues. Looked up from germline, CDR1 is WNHNN and CDR2 is SYGVQD (reference sequence). The CDR3 protein is CASNKGTSLEYEQYF. CDR3 sequence (DNA): TGCGCCAGCAACAAAGGGACTTCCCTAGAGTACGAGCAGTACTTC.

The V gene is TRBV27, the J gene TRBJ2-1; TRBD2 agrees at 13 bases. J was trimmed by 10 bases and V by 0 bases; bases with no gene match: 6. Germline CDR1 is MNHEY and CDR2 is SMNVEV (reference sequence). This CDR3 region has 16 residues. This CDR3 is CASSLSGTSGVREQFF. CDR3 sequence (DNA): TGTGCCAGCAGTTTATCCGGGACTAGCGGGGTTCGGGAGCAGTTCTTC.

The rearrangement uses TRBV12-5 and TRBJ2-1; D not certain. From germline, CDR1 is LGHNT and CDR2 FRNRAP. This CDR3 region has 12 residues. Trimming pared 6 bases from V and 3 bases from J, leaving 6 bases between. The CDR3 sequence: CASGWLYNEQFF. CDR3 nucleotide sequence: TGTGCTAGTGGGTGGCTCTACAATGAGCAGTTCTTC.

The gene calls are TRBV12-5 and TRBJ1-1, with D maybe TRBD1 (5 bases). Trimming took off 4 bases at V and 1 base at J, with 13 bases between the two ends. The germline gives CDR1 LGHNT, CDR2 FRNRAP. The CDR3 has 15 amino acids. CDR3 bases: TGTGCTAGTGGTTGGGGGGGGACGGCGAACACTGAAGCTTTCTTT. It specifies CASGWGGTANTEAFF.